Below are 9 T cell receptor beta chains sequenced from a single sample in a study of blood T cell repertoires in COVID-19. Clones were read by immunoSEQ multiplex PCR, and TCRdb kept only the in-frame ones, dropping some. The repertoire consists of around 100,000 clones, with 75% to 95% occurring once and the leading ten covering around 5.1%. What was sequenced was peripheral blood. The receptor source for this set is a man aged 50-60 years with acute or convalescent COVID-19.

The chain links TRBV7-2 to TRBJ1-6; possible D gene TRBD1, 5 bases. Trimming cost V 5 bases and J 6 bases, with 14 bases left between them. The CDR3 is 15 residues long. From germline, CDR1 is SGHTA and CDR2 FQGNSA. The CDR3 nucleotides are TGTGCCAGCAGCCTTAGGGGAATTGGTAATTCACCCCTCCACTTT. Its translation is CASSLRGIGNSPLHF.

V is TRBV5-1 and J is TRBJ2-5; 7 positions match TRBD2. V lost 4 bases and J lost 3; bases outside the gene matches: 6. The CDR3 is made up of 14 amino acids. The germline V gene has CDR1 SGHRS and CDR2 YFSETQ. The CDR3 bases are TGCGCCAGCAGCCCTTGGGGGACTAAAGAGACCCAGTACTTC. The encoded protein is CASSPWGTKETQYF.

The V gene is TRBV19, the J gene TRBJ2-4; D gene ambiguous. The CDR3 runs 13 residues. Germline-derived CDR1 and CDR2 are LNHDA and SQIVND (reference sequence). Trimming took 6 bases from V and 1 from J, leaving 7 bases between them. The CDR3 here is CASSPLAKNIQYF. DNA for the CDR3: TGTGCCAGTAGCCCCTTGGCCAAAAACATTCAGTACTTC.

CDR3 in DNA: TGTGCCAGCAGCTTAGTCGGCTATGGCTACACCTTC. Amino acids: CASSLVGYGYTF. The chain recombines TRBV7-8 with TRBJ1-2; no reliable D call. CDR1 and CDR2 (germline): SGHVS, FQNEAQ. V was pared by 1 base and J by 4 bases, with 4 bases between. The CDR3 is 12 amino acids.

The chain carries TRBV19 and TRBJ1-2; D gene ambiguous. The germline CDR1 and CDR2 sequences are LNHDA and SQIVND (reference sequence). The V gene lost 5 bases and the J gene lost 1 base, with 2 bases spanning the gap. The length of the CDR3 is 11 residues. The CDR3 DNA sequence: TGTGCCAGTAGTCATAACTATGGCTACACCTTC. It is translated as CASSHNYGYTF.

CDR3 nucleotides: TGCAGCGTTGAAGACGAGACAGTCATGAACACTGAAGCTTTCTTT. Translating it yields CSVEDETVMNTEAFF. The J gene is TRBJ1-1, the V gene TRBV29-1, with D perhaps TRBD1 (5 bases). This CDR3 is 15 amino acids long. The V end lost 0 bases, the J end lost 0 bases, and 11 bases lay between the germline ends. Germline values: CDR1 SQVTM, CDR2 ANQGSEA.

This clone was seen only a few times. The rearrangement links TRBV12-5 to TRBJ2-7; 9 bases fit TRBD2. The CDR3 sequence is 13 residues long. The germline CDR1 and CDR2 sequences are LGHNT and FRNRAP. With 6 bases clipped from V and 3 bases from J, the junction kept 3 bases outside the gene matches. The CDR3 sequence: CASGAGGNYEQYF. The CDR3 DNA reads TGTGCTAGTGGGGCGGGAGGGAACTACGAGCAGTACTTC.

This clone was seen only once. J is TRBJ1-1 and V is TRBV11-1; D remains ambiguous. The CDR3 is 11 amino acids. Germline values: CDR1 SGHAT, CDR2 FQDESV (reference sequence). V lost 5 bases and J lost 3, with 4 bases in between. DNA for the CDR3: TGTGCCAGCAGCCCCTACACTGAAGCTTTCTTT. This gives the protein CASSPYTEAFF.

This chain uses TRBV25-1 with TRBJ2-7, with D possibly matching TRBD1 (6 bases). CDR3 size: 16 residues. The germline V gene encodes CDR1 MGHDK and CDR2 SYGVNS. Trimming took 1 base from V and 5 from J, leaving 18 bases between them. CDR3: CASSELGAGRIDEQYF. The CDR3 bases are TGTGCCAGCAGTGAATTGGGGGCGGGTAGAATCGACGAGCAGTACTTC.